The rows below give T cell receptor beta chains drawn from one sample of a study of Graves' ophthalmopathy and Graves' hyperthyroidism. TCRdb recomputed calls from the multiplex PCR reads with MiXCR, one row per CDR3 protein. In the table there are some 750,000 distinct CDR3 sequences, 35% to 50% of which are singletons. Sequencing input: peripheral blood. These receptors originate from an adult man with Graves' ophthalmopathy. CDR3s include the opening cysteine and the closing phenylalanine or tryptophan. A D gene is named only where the DNA matches it firmly. Not every row has a clone size; where given, it reads once, few, many or a size class.

v_gene,d_gene,abundance,j_gene,CDR3aa,CDR3nt
TRBV7-9,-,-,TRBJ2-5,CAWSVVQGETQYF,TGTGCCTGGAGTGTGGTCCAGGGAGAGACCCAGTACTTC
TRBV7-9,-,many,TRBJ1-4,CASSSRGQINEKLFF,TGTGCCAGCAGCAGCAGAGGACAGATTAATGAAAAACTGTTTTTT
TRBV29-1,-,-,TRBJ2-1,CSAKYNEQFF,TGCAGCGCCAAATACAATGAGCAGTTCTTC
TRBV10-3,-,-,TRBJ1-5,CATSRGTSTGGNQPQHF,TGTGCCACCTCTAGAGGCACTTCAACAGGCGGGAATCAGCCCCAGCATTTT
TRBV29-1,-,many,TRBJ1-3,CSVVQGAGNTIYF,TGCAGCGTTGTCCAAGGGGCTGGAAACACCATATATTTT
TRBV7-2,TRBD1,-,TRBJ2-6,CASSRTGTGESGANVLTF,TGTGCCAGCAGTCGTACCGGGACAGGGGAGTCAGGGGCCAACGTCCTGACTTTC
TRBV2,TRBD1,many,TRBJ1-6,CASSEWGTENSPLHF,TGTGCCAGCAGTGAATGGGGGACAGAGAATTCACCCCTCCACTTT
TRBV10-3,-,few,TRBJ1-5,CAISDMARGNQPQHF,TGTGCCATCAGTGACATGGCGAGAGGCAATCAGCCCCAGCATTTT
TRBV7-8,-,-,TRBJ1-6,CASGLSSPLHF,TGTGCCAGCGGGTTAAGCTCACCCCTCCACTTT
TRBV7-9,TRBD2,few,TRBJ2-7,CASSLSGLVPYEQYF,TGTGCCAGCAGCTTATCGGGACTAGTTCCCTACGAGCAGTACTTC